This T cell receptor (beta chain) appears in the sequencing data of a study of blood T cell repertoires in COVID-19. The CDR3 is 15 amino acids. CDR1 is LNHDA, CDR2 SQIVND, per germline (reference sequence). Trimming took 4 bases from V and 5 from J; bases not matched to a gene: 7. Per the original methods: It was from reference gene primer amplification that nucleated cell counts were estimated. Profiling relied on immunoSEQ multiplex PCR, and the TCRdb table lists in-frame clones only, not all of them. D and trimming come from the DNA, and the V and J calls and clone size come from that table. Found here are some 220,000 clones, 82% of them singletons; the top ten hold less than 6%.

This sequence originates from a woman between 70 and 85 years old with COVID-19, enrolled during active disease. Sequencing was performed on peripheral blood. V usage is TRBV19 and J usage is TRBJ2-2; 7 bases agree with TRBD1. The CDR3 is CASSTPGQSTGELFF. The CDR3 DNA is TGTGCCAGTAGTACGCCGGGACAGTCAACCGGGGAGCTGTTTTTT.